This TCR beta chain stems from a study of blood T cell repertoires in COVID-19. Looking at the study overall: PBMCs, B-cell-depleted T cells, or T cells were the source of the cDNA or gDNA that made up the material.

This clone was observed a handful of times. Trimming at V came to 0 bases and at J to 7 bases, leaving 9 bases not matched to a gene. Germline CDR1 is SGHKS and CDR2 is YYEKEE (reference sequence). This CDR3 comprises 16 residues. The table came from immunoSEQ multiplex PCR; TCRdb's copy has only in-frame clones and leaves some out. The profile shows some 250,000 clones, approximately 80% of them singletons. The source of this sequence is a woman aged 80 or over with acute or convalescent COVID-19. Sample: peripheral blood. The V gene is TRBV5-5, the J gene TRBJ2-1, with 8 bases that match TRBD2. In nucleotides, the CDR3 is TGTGCCAGCAGCTTGGGGCTTAGCGGGGTCCATAATGAGCAGTTCTTC. This codes for CASSLGLSGVHNEQFF.